Listed here are 27 T cell receptor beta chains from one sample, sequenced in a study of blood T cell repertoires in COVID-19. Profiling relied on immunoSEQ multiplex PCR, and the TCRdb table lists in-frame clones only, not all of them. The sample shows over 70,000 clones, around 89% of them seen only once. The sequencing input was peripheral blood. The source is a woman older than 75 with acute or convalescent COVID-19.

The rearrangement links TRBV27 to TRBJ1-4, with 10 bases matching TRBD1. The CDR3 runs to 15 residues. V was clipped by 6 bases and J by 8 bases; unmatched bases: 9. Per germline, CDR1 MNHEY and CDR2 SMNVEV (reference sequence). The CDR3 coding sequence is TGTGCCAGCAGCACGCTGGGACAGGGGCGAGAAAAACTGTTTTTT. Its protein product is CASSTLGQGREKLFF.

V and J are TRBV7-2 and TRBJ1-1, with unresolved D. Trimming left V 5 bases short and J 3 bases short, with 13 bases between. From germline, CDR1 is SGHTA and CDR2 FQGNSA. This CDR3 has 14 amino acids. CDR3 in amino acids: CASSLRPGDTEAFF. DNA for the CDR3: TGTGCCAGCAGCCTCCGACCAGGCGACACTGAAGCTTTCTTT.

The genes are TRBV4-2 and TRBJ2-3; 7 bases match TRBD2. CDR3 size: 16 residues. Germline V lookup: CDR1 LGHNA, CDR2 YNFKEQ. J gave up 3 bases and V 1 base, and 7 bases lay outside the gene matches. The CDR3: CASSQAPRGETDTQYF. DNA for the CDR3: TGTGCCAGCAGCCAAGCCCCCCGGGGGGAGACAGATACGCAGTATTTT.

The gene calls are TRBV7-6 and TRBJ2-2; D is ambiguous. CDR1 is SGHVS, CDR2 FNYEAQ, per germline. The V end was cut by 1 base, the J end by 4 bases, with 4 bases between. The CDR3 is 13 residues long. The CDR3 loop is CASSLGSTGELFF. Here the CDR3 DNA reads TGTGCCAGCAGCTTAGGGAGCACCGGGGAGCTGTTTTTT.

This chain joins TRBV5-5 and TRBJ1-1; weak D call: TRBD1 (6 bases). CDR3 length: 16 residues. Trimming pared 2 bases from V and 8 bases from J, leaving 22 bases between. The V gene's germline CDR1 is SGHKS and CDR2 YYEKEE (reference sequence). The CDR3 protein is CASSFGRGFSPGEAFF. The CDR3 nucleotides read TGTGCCAGCAGCTTTGGTAGGGGGTTCTCGCCTGGGGAAGCTTTCTTT.

V usage is TRBV30 and J usage is TRBJ2-5; D is perhaps TRBD1 (5 bases). This CDR3 region has 16 residues. V dropped 0 bases and J dropped 3 bases, with 17 bases sitting between them. Germline V lookup: CDR1 GTSNPN, CDR2 SVGIG (reference sequence). CDR3 in amino acids: CAWSVRVGAGKETQYF. CDR3 bases: TGTGCCTGGAGTGTACGGGTTGGGGCAGGGAAAGAGACCCAGTACTTC. The full variable domain, its missing parts supplied by reference TRBV30 and TRBJ2-5, is SQTIHQWPATLVQPVGSPLSLECTVEGTSNPNLYWYRQAAGRGLQLLFYSVGIGQISSEVPQNLSASRPQDRQFILSSKKLLLSDSGFYLCAWSVRVGAGKETQYFGPGTRLLVL.

V and J are TRBV7-9 and TRBJ2-7; D might be TRBD1 (5 bases). In germline, CDR1 is SEHNR, CDR2 FQNEAQ (reference sequence). CDR3 length equals 13 residues. The V gene lost 0 bases and the J gene lost 4 bases, with 7 bases spanning the gap. The CDR3: CASSLAAGYEQYF. Here the CDR3 DNA reads TGTGCCAGCAGCTTAGCGGCAGGGTACGAGCAGTACTTC. Variable domain in full (rest from reference TRBV7-9 and TRBJ2-7): DTGVSQNPRHKITKRGQNVTFRCDPISEHNRLYWYRQTLGQGPEFLTYFQNEAQLEKSRLLSDRFSAERPKGSFSTLEIQRTEQGDSAMYLCASSLAAGYEQYFGPGTRLTVT.

This sequence joins TRBV18 and TRBJ2-1; TRBD2 aligns across 7 bases. The trim removed 2 bases at V and 9 bases at J, leaving 13 bases unmatched. Germline CDR1 KGHSH, CDR2 LQKENI. The CDR3 is 16 residues long. CDR3 in DNA: TGTGCCAGCTCACCAGAATTAACTAGCGTATTTGGTGAGCAGTTCTTC. Amino acids: CASSPELTSVFGEQFF.

The V and J genes are TRBV9 and TRBJ2-6; 12 nucleotides line up with TRBD2. The CDR3 runs 16 residues. Losses at the gene ends were 6 bases for V and 3 bases for J; bases not matched to a gene: 4. Germline loops: CDR1 SGDLS, CDR2 YYNGEE. The CDR3 region is CASKGLAGNGANVLTF. CDR3 nucleotides: TGTGCCAGCAAAGGACTAGCGGGGAATGGGGCCAACGTCCTGACTTTC. Full variable domain (remainder filled in from reference TRBV9 and TRBJ2-6): DSGVTQTPKHLITATGQRVTLRCSPRSGDLSVYWYQQSLDQGLQFLIQYYNGEERAKGNILERFSAQQFPDLHSELNLSSLELGDSALYFCASKGLAGNGANVLTFGAGSRLTVL.

V usage is TRBV18 and J usage is TRBJ1-4; unclear D gene. Germline CDR1 reads KGHSH; CDR2 reads LQKENI. The CDR3 contains 14 residues. V was trimmed by 3 bases and J by 4 bases, leaving 9 bases between them. The CDR3 coding sequence is TGTGCCAGCTCACCGAACGGTTTTAATGAAAAACTGTTTTTT. This codes for CASSPNGFNEKLFF.

The V and J genes are TRBV5-4 and TRBJ2-7, with 7 bases identical to TRBD2. Germline V gene data show CDR1 as SGHNT and CDR2 as YYREEE (reference sequence). This CDR3 has 13 residues. Trimming took 6 bases from V and 3 from J; bases not matched to a gene: 6. CDR3 nucleotide sequence: TGTGCCAGCACCCTCCGGGACTACTACGAGCAGTACTTC. Translation: CASTLRDYYEQYF. Complete variable domain (other parts from reference TRBV5-4 and TRBJ2-7): ETGVTQSPTHLIKTRGQQVTLRCSSQSGHNTVSWYQQALGQGPQFIFQYYREEENGRGNFPPRFSGLQFPNYSSELNVNALELDDSALYLCASTLRDYYEQYFGPGTRLTVT.

The genes are TRBV19 and TRBJ1-2; D perhaps matches TRBD1 (5 bases). The germline CDR1 and CDR2 sequences are LNHDA and SQIVND (reference sequence). V dropped 7 bases and J dropped 8 bases, with 17 bases sitting between them. CDR3 length equals 13 residues. CDR3 amino acids: CASTLTGPYGYTF. CDR3 DNA: TGTGCCAGTACCCTCACAGGTCCCTACGGCTACACCTTC.

The chain is built from TRBV6-5 and TRBJ1-1; D remains ambiguous. Germline V CDR1 and CDR2: MNHEY, SVGAGI. V shed 2 bases and J shed 0 bases, with 7 bases lying between them. This CDR3 spans 14 amino acids. This chain's CDR3 is CASSYGAMNTEAFF. The DNA of the CDR3 is TGTGCCAGCAGTTACGGAGCTATGAACACTGAAGCTTTCTTT.

The chain couples TRBV5-1 to TRBJ1-2; 7 nucleotides agree with TRBD1. The CDR3 has 14 residues. Germline values: CDR1 SGHRS, CDR2 YFSETQ. J lost 4 bases, V lost 4 bases, and 7 bases had no gene match. The CDR3 reads CASSPMGDSYGYTF. CDR3 nucleotide sequence: TGCGCCAGCAGCCCAATGGGGGACAGCTATGGCTACACCTTC.

This rearrangement joins TRBV5-6 to TRBJ2-3, with TRBD1 identical over 9 bases. Germline-derived CDR1 and CDR2 are SGHDT and YYEEEE. V dropped 4 bases and J dropped 1; count of bases not matched to a gene: 10. This CDR3 has 17 amino acids. The CDR3 here is CASSGRQGGFGTDTQYF. The DNA for the CDR3 is TGTGCCAGCAGCGGACGACAGGGGGGGTTCGGCACAGATACGCAGTATTTT.

This clone was seen once. The chain links TRBV6-2 or TRBV6-3 to TRBJ1-5; TRBD1 aligns across 7 bases. Germline V gene sequence: CDR1 MNHEY, CDR2 SVGEGT. V trimming: 1 base; J trimming: 4 bases; junction bases outside the gene matches: 4. CDR3 length equals 15 residues. The chain's CDR3 is CASSYYRGRNQPQHF. CDR3 DNA sequence: TGTGCCAGCAGTTACTACAGGGGTAGAAATCAGCCCCAGCATTTT.

CDR3 bases: TGTGCCAGCACCCCCCTAGCGGGGGTACACGGGGAGCTGTTTTTT. It codes for CASTPLAGVHGELFF. The chain uses TRBV2 and TRBJ2-2; 10 bases match TRBD2. The CDR3 has 15 amino acids. CDR1 and CDR2 from the germline V gene are SNHLY and FYNNEI. The J segment lost 7 bases and the V segment lost 7 bases, leaving 9 bases of the junction unmatched.

To note about this clone: Other nucleotide sequences from this sample produce the same CDR3. The rearrangement joins TRBV5-1 to TRBJ1-4, with a weak D call TRBD1 (5 bases). The CDR3 has 13 amino acids. Germline CDR1 reads SGHRS; CDR2 reads YFSETQ. V was cut by 3 bases and J by 7 bases, with 10 bases left in between. The CDR3 DNA follows: TGCGCCAGCAGCTCCCAGGGAGGTGAAAAACTGTTTTTT. This gives the protein CASSSQGGEKLFF.

The chain uses TRBV4-3 and TRBJ1-1; TRBD1 matches 8 bases. The length of the CDR3 is 15 residues. Germline CDR1 is LGHNA and CDR2 is YSLEER. Germline trimming cut 2 bases from V and 1 base from J; bases unmatched to any gene: 3. The CDR3 loop reads CASSQHRGSNTEAFF. The CDR3 DNA reads as TGCGCCAGCAGCCAACACAGGGGGTCGAACACTGAAGCTTTCTTT.

The V call is TRBV7-9, the J call TRBJ2-7; 10 nucleotides match TRBD1. Germline V gene data show CDR1 as SEHNR and CDR2 as FQNEAQ (reference sequence). Trimming cost V 6 bases and J 4 bases; bases outside gene matches: 21. The CDR3 is made up of 19 amino acids. CDR3 sequence reads: CASSSGRDRGVLLRYEQYF. The DNA for the CDR3 is TGTGCCAGCAGTTCAGGACGGGACAGGGGAGTTCTGCTTCGTTACGAGCAGTACTTC.

The chain has TRBV12-5 and TRBJ2-7; 8 positions match TRBD1. The CDR3 extends over 13 amino acids. Germline CDR1 reads LGHNT; CDR2 reads FRNRAP. V gave up 7 bases and J gave up 2 bases; unmatched junction bases: 4. The CDR3 sequence: CASALDRAYEQYF. DNA for the CDR3: TGTGCTAGTGCCTTGGACAGGGCCTACGAGCAGTACTTC.

V and J are TRBV15 and TRBJ2-5, with a possible D match to TRBD1 (6 bases). Germline CDR1 LNHNV, CDR2 YYDKDF (reference sequence). CDR3 size: 15 residues. Trimming shortened V by 0 bases and J by 1 base, and 9 bases separated the two germline ends. The CDR3 sequence: CATSRDSGVQETQYF. DNA for the CDR3: TGTGCCACCAGCAGAGACTCAGGGGTCCAAGAGACCCAGTACTTC.

The rearrangement links TRBV20-1 to TRBJ1-1, with a tentative D call TRBD1 (6 bases). Germline values: CDR1 DFQATT, CDR2 SNEGSKA (reference sequence). CDR3 length: 11 amino acids. The CDR3 DNA sequence: TGCACCAGCGAGGGGGAACCTGAAGCTTTCTTT. This translates into CTSEGEPEAFF.

This clone was observed a few times. This rearrangement joins TRBV10-2 to TRBJ2-7, with D perhaps TRBD1 (6 bases). V lost 5 bases to trimming and J lost 0 bases, with 8 bases between them. This CDR3 spans 13 amino acids. Germline V CDR1 and CDR2: WSHSY, SAAADI. This chain's CDR3 is CASSMTGSYEQYF. CDR3 bases: TGCGCCAGCAGTATGACAGGCTCCTACGAGCAGTACTTC.

This chain links TRBV9 with TRBJ2-7, with TRBD2 identical over 9 bases. The CDR3 sequence is 15 residues long. The germline V gene has CDR1 SGDLS and CDR2 YYNGEE. The J segment lost 7 bases and the V segment lost 0 bases, leaving 8 bases of the junction unmatched. The CDR3 nucleotides are TGTGCCAGCAGCGTAGGCGGGGGACTAGCTGGGGAGCAGTACTTC. This gives the protein CASSVGGGLAGEQYF.

This chain joins TRBV7-2 and TRBJ1-1; D gene unclear. CDR3 length: 14 residues. Germline V gene sequence: CDR1 SGHTA, CDR2 FQGNSA. Trimming removed 2 bases at V and 1 base at J, with 8 bases between. The CDR3 nucleotides read TGTGCCAGCAGCTTAACTCTGCCGAACACTGAAGCTTTCTTT. This translates into CASSLTLPNTEAFF.

V gene TRBV15 combines with J gene TRBJ1-5; 8 bases agree with TRBD1. Trimming at V came to 0 bases and at J to 5 bases, leaving 6 bases not matched to a gene. From germline, CDR1 is LNHNV and CDR2 YYDKDF (reference sequence). The CDR3 is 16 amino acids. CDR3 protein: CATSRDYRGGDQPQHF. Written as DNA, the CDR3 is TGTGCCACCAGCAGAGATTACAGGGGGGGCGATCAGCCCCAGCATTTT.